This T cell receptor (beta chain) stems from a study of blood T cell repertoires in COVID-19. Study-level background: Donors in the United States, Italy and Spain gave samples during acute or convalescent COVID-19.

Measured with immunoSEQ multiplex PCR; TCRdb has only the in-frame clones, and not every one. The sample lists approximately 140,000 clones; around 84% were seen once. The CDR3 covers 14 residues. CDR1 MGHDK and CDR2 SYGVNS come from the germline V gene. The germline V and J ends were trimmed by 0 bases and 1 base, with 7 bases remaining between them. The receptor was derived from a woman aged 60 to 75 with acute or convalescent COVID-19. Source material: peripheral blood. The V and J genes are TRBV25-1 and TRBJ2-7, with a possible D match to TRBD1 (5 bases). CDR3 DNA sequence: TGTGCCAGCAGTGAATATACAGGTTCCTACGAGCAGTACTTC. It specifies CASSEYTGSYEQYF.